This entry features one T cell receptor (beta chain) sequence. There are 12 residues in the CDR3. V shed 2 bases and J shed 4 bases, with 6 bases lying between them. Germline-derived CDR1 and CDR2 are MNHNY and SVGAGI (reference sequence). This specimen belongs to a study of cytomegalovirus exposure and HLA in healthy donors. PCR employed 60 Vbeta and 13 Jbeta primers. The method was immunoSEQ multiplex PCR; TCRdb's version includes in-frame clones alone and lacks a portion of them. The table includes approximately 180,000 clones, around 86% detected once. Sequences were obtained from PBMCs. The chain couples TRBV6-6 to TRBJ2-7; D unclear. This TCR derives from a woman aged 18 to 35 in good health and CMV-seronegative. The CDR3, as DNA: TGTGCCAGCAGTTACGGGCATTACGAGCAGTACTTC. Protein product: CASSYGHYEQYF.